A selection of T cell receptor beta chains follows, all from one sample in a study of shared clonotypes between healthy human individuals. This table comes from immunoSEQ multiplex PCR, and its TCRdb copy is limited to in-frame clones, with some not included. The repertoire holds a few hundred thousand clones, with about 96% as singletons. Sequencing was done on a sample of memory CD8+ T cells sorted from blood. The receptors were sampled from a man in his thirties or forties in good health. Each CDR3 is given with its conserved first and last residue. Each record gives: CDR3 length, J gene, clone size, V gene, CDR3 protein. Some rows have no size entry. The others give once, few or many, or a class for an expanded clone.

length: 14
J: TRBJ2-3
size: NA
V: TRBV6-5
CDR3: CASSRSGRSDTQYF

length: 13
J: TRBJ2-7
size: NA
V: TRBV28
CDR3: CASSLAGSYEQYF

length: 15
J: TRBJ1-5
size: NA
V: TRBV19
CDR3: CASSSGDRLYQPQHF

length: 14
J: TRBJ1-4
size: NA
V: TRBV7-9
CDR3: CASSFGEPNEKLFF

length: 16
J: TRBJ1-4
size: NA
V: TRBV11-3
CDR3: CASSLESPGLWEKLFF

length: 15
J: TRBJ1-1
size: NA
V: TRBV7-8
CDR3: CASSLEQGSWAEAFF

length: 13
J: TRBJ1-1
size: NA
V: TRBV5-1
CDR3: CASSLTGGTEAFF

length: 17
J: TRBJ1-5
size: NA
V: TRBV7-9
CDR3: CASSLNDGGRARQPQHF

length: 14
J: TRBJ2-5
size: NA
V: TRBV7-6
CDR3: CASSSSFSQETQYF

length: 16
J: TRBJ1-5
size: NA
V: TRBV27
CDR3: CASSRDPRGKGQPQHF

length: 16
J: TRBJ2-1
size: NA
V: TRBV6-1
CDR3: CASSEYKQNPYNEQFF

length: 12
J: TRBJ1-1
size: NA
V: TRBV19
CDR3: CASSMNRPEAFF

length: 14
J: TRBJ1-5
size: once
V: TRBV10-3
CDR3: CAISEGNSNQPQHF

length: 14
J: TRBJ2-2
size: NA
V: TRBV9
CDR3: CASSEGPNTGELFF

length: 15
J: TRBJ1-3
size: NA
V: TRBV7-4
CDR3: CASSGRGGPGNTIYF

length: 15
J: TRBJ1-3
size: NA
V: TRBV28
CDR3: CASSLWTGFGNTIYF